Listed here are 28 T cell receptor beta chains from one sample, sequenced in a study of cytomegalovirus exposure and HLA in healthy donors. Use of 60 Vbeta and 13 Jbeta primers characterized the PCR. Assay: immunoSEQ multiplex PCR; the TCRdb copy retains only in-frame clones and omits some. Of approximately 150,000 clones in the sample, around 68% were seen once. Sequenced: PBMCs. The receptors come from a man between 50 and 59 years old in good health and CMV-seronegative.

This clone was seen a few times. The chain has TRBV9 and TRBJ2-2, with TRBD1 identical over 8 bases. CDR3 length: 15 amino acids. Germline V CDR1 and CDR2: SGDLS, YYNGEE. J lost 0 bases, V lost 8 bases, and 6 bases had no gene match. CDR3 residues: CASSDRGANTGELFF. The DNA of the CDR3 is TGTGCCAGTAGTGACAGGGGCGCGAACACCGGGGAGCTGTTTTTT.

J is TRBJ1-5 and V is TRBV29-1, with D maybe TRBD1 (5 bases). There are 15 residues in the CDR3. Deletions cut 5 bases from V and 1 base from J, with 15 bases between. CDR1 is SQVTM, CDR2 ANQGSEA, per germline. CDR3 DNA sequence: TGCAGCGTTTCGGTTTGGGGCGGAAGCAATCAGCCCCAGCATTTT. Amino acid sequence: CSVSVWGGSNQPQHF.

The CDR3 nucleotides are TGCGCCAGCAGCCAAGAGCCCACAGCGGGGGGCAATCAGCCCCAGCATTTT. This translates into CASSQEPTAGGNQPQHF. This chain links TRBV4-1 with TRBJ1-5; D might be TRBD1 (5 bases). V was shortened by 0 bases and J by 2 bases, with 14 bases between the two germline ends. This CDR3 is 17 amino acids long. Germline V gives CDR1 MGHRA, CDR2 YSYEKL.

V gene TRBV5-1 combines with J gene TRBJ2-3, with D maybe TRBD1 (6 bases). Germline values: CDR1 SGHRS, CDR2 YFSETQ. The V end was cut by 2 bases, the J end by 2 bases, with 15 bases between. The length of the CDR3 is 16 residues. CDR3 sequence: CASSFGQLQTTDTQYF. The CDR3 DNA reads TGCGCCAGCAGCTTCGGACAGCTCCAAACCACAGATACGCAGTATTTT.

This clone has just one count. J is TRBJ1-1 and V is TRBV28; D ambiguous. Trimming left V 6 bases short and J 10 bases short, with 15 bases between. The CDR3 is 12 amino acids. Germline CDR1 MDHEN, CDR2 SYDVKM. In DNA, the CDR3 is TGTGCCAGCAGACTACCCTTAGGAGGAGCTTTCTTT. Residues: CASRLPLGGAFF.

V usage is TRBV19 and J usage is TRBJ2-4, with 8 bases lining up with TRBD1. Germline trimming cut 6 bases from V and 4 bases from J; bases unmatched to any gene: 14. The germline gives CDR1 LNHDA, CDR2 SQIVND (reference sequence). The CDR3 is 17 residues long. CDR3 bases: TGTGCCAGTAGCCTCGGCGCCTCGACAGGGGCTAAAAACATTCAGTACTTC. Protein sequence: CASSLGASTGAKNIQYF.

The chain combines TRBV4-1 with TRBJ2-3; TRBD1 matches 8 bases. This CDR3 spans 16 amino acids. V was clipped by 1 base and J by 2 bases; unmatched bases: 5. In germline, CDR1 is MGHRA, CDR2 YSYEKL. The CDR3 loop reads CASSQGRTGFTDTQYF. Written as DNA, the CDR3 is TGCGCCAGCAGCCAAGGGAGGACAGGGTTCACAGATACGCAGTATTTT.

This chain joins TRBV15 and TRBJ2-7; D is ambiguous. Deletions cut 6 bases from V and 3 bases from J, with 12 bases between. Germline V gives CDR1 LNHNV, CDR2 YYDKDF (reference sequence). This CDR3 comprises 13 residues. The CDR3: CATRSTNYYEQYF. The CDR3 DNA follows: TGTGCCACCAGATCTACAAACTACTACGAGCAGTACTTC.

This sequence joins TRBV19 and TRBJ1-1, with TRBD1 matching over 7 bases. V shed 0 bases and J 3 bases; nucleotides not matched to a gene: 4. Germline assignment: CDR1 LNHDA and CDR2 SQIVND (reference sequence). This CDR3 has 15 residues. CDR3 protein: CASSIEGDRDTEAFF. The CDR3 DNA is TGTGCCAGTAGTATAGAGGGGGACAGAGACACTGAAGCTTTCTTT. Based on the CDR3 plus reference TRBV19 and TRBJ1-1, the full variable domain is DGGITQSPKYLFRKEGQNVTLSCEQNLNHDAMYWYRQDPGQGLRLIYYSQIVNDFQKGDIAEGYSVSREKKESFPLTVTSAQKNPTAFYLCASSIEGDRDTEAFFGQGTRLTVV.

The gene calls are TRBV4-1 and TRBJ1-3; 7 bases agree with TRBD1. The V gene end was trimmed by 3 bases and the J gene end by 0 bases; junction bases not matched to a gene: 5. The CDR3 runs 16 residues. Germline CDR1 is MGHRA and CDR2 is YSYEKL. CDR3 DNA sequence: TGCGCCAGCAGCCAGCAGGGGGGTAACTCTGGAAACACCATATATTTT. Amino acid sequence: CASSQQGGNSGNTIYF.

In its sample, this clone was seen many times. The chain links TRBV7-9 to TRBJ2-2, with 9 bases fitting TRBD1. CDR3 length: 16 amino acids. V dropped 6 bases and J dropped 6; count of bases not matched to a gene: 11. Germline CDR1 SEHNR, CDR2 FQNEAQ (reference sequence). The CDR3 sequence: CASSTSSGTGPGELFF. The CDR3 bases are TGTGCCAGCAGTACGTCCTCCGGGACAGGGCCCGGGGAGCTGTTTTTT.

The chain combines TRBV7-9 with TRBJ1-6; 7 bases are a match to TRBD1. The ends lost 5 bases at V and 0 bases at J; junction bases unmatched: 13. The germline gives CDR1 SEHNR, CDR2 FQNEAQ (reference sequence). CDR3 length: 19 residues. This CDR3 is CASSRPGQTDSSYNSPLHF. The CDR3 region has the DNA TGTGCCAGCAGCCGTCCGGGACAGACGGATAGCTCCTATAATTCACCCCTCCACTTT.

There are a few counts of this clone. The chain carries TRBV19 and TRBJ1-1; D gene uncertain. The CDR3 covers 13 residues. CDR1 and CDR2 (germline): LNHDA, SQIVND (reference sequence). V was pared by 3 bases and J by 1 base, with 6 bases between. The CDR3 reads CASSIYANTEAFF. CDR3 in DNA: TGTGCCAGTAGTATCTACGCGAACACTGAAGCTTTCTTT. The full variable domain, rest sourced from reference TRBV19 and TRBJ1-1, is DGGITQSPKYLFRKEGQNVTLSCEQNLNHDAMYWYRQDPGQGLRLIYYSQIVNDFQKGDIAEGYSVSREKKESFPLTVTSAQKNPTAFYLCASSIYANTEAFFGQGTRLTVV.

The chain has TRBV6-5 and TRBJ2-1; 10 nucleotides agree with TRBD1. Germline V CDR1 and CDR2: MNHEY, SVGAGI. The junction had 6 bases not matched to a gene; V was cut back by 5 bases and J by 5 bases. The CDR3 is 15 residues long. CDR3 sequence: CASSADRGQNNEQFF. CDR3 coding DNA: TGTGCCAGCAGTGCCGACAGGGGGCAGAACAATGAGCAGTTCTTC.

A single count supports this clone. V is TRBV4-1 and J is TRBJ1-1, with TRBD1 identical over 12 bases. Germline V gives CDR1 MGHRA, CDR2 YSYEKL. The CDR3 loop spans 21 amino acids. V gave up 0 bases and J gave up 3 bases; unmatched junction bases: 17. CDR3 nucleotides: TGCGCCAGCAGCCAAGATATCGGGCGGGGGACAGGGGGCTTCGTGCACACTGAAGCTTTCTTT. Protein: CASSQDIGRGTGGFVHTEAFF.

The V and J genes are TRBV9 and TRBJ2-1; 11 nucleotides match TRBD2. J gave up 8 bases and V 3 bases, and 7 bases lay outside the gene matches. This CDR3 has 15 residues. Germline V lookup: CDR1 SGDLS, CDR2 YYNGEE. The CDR3 is CASSGLAGGPDEQFF. CDR3 bases: TGTGCCAGCAGCGGATTAGCGGGGGGGCCGGATGAGCAGTTCTTC. The full variable domain, its missing parts supplied by reference TRBV9 and TRBJ2-1, is DSGVTQTPKHLITATGQRVTLRCSPRSGDLSVYWYQQSLDQGLQFLIQYYNGEERAKGNILERFSAQQFPDLHSELNLSSLELGDSALYFCASSGLAGGPDEQFFGPGTRLTVL.

The chain combines TRBV19 with TRBJ2-3, with 12 bases identical to TRBD2. Germline assignment: CDR1 LNHDA and CDR2 SQIVND (reference sequence). The CDR3 has 16 residues. Unmatched junction bases numbered 6, after V lost 5 bases and J lost 3 bases. CDR3 bases: TGTGCCAGTAGTGTCCTAGCGGGGGGGCTTACAGATACGCAGTATTTT. It specifies CASSVLAGGLTDTQYF.

As concerns this clone: The junction differs from germline at one of its ends, possibly a read error. The rearrangement joins TRBV7-9 to TRBJ2-5; D not resolved. The CDR3 loop spans 12 amino acids. From germline, CDR1 is SEHNR and CDR2 FQNEAQ (reference sequence). The CDR3 spells CSSTKVVQAQYF. The CDR3 DNA sequence: TGTTCCAGCACCAAAGTAGTTCAGGCCCAGTACTTC.

The chain joins TRBV2 to TRBJ1-1; 7 bases line up with TRBD1. Germline-derived CDR1 and CDR2 are SNHLY and FYNNEI. The length of the CDR3 is 13 residues. With 7 bases clipped from V and 7 bases from J, the junction kept 9 bases outside the gene matches. CDR3 sequence reads: CASNDREEGEAFF. The CDR3 DNA follows: TGTGCCAGCAACGACAGGGAAGAAGGTGAAGCTTTCTTT.

The V call is TRBV9, the J call TRBJ1-3; the D gene is possibly TRBD1 (6 bases). Trimming removed 3 bases from V and 0 bases from J, with 13 bases in between. The CDR3 consists of 16 residues. Germline V lookup: CDR1 SGDLS, CDR2 YYNGEE. The CDR3 DNA is TGTGCCAGCAGCGCAGATCGGACAGCCTCTGGAAACACCATATATTTT. Its protein is CASSADRTASGNTIYF.

This chain joins TRBV5-6 and TRBJ2-2; 10 bases fit TRBD1. Looked up from germline, CDR1 is SGHDT and CDR2 is YYEEEE. Germline trimming cut 4 bases from V and 3 bases from J; bases unmatched to any gene: 12. This CDR3 is 18 amino acids long. DNA of the CDR3: TGTGCCAGCAGCCTAACTATTGGGACAGGGGACGACACCGGGGAGCTGTTTTTT. Its translation is CASSLTIGTGDDTGELFF. Full variable domain (missing parts from reference TRBV5-6 and TRBJ2-2): DAGVTQSPTHLIKTRGQQVTLRCSPKSGHDTVSWYQQALGQGPQFIFQYYEEEERQRGNFPDRFSGHQFPNYSSELNVNALLLGDSALYLCASSLTIGTGDDTGELFFGEGSRLTVL.

The rearrangement uses TRBV27 and TRBJ2-1, with D perhaps matching TRBD1 (5 bases). This CDR3 is 15 amino acids long. Trimming cost V 2 bases and J 0 bases, with 8 bases left between them. Germline lookup yields CDR1 MNHEY and CDR2 SMNVEV (reference sequence). CDR3: CASSLIRASYNEQFF. As DNA, the CDR3 is TGTGCCAGCAGTTTAATCAGGGCCTCCTACAATGAGCAGTTCTTC.

V usage is TRBV6-5 and J usage is TRBJ2-3; weak D call: TRBD2 (7 bases). CDR1 and CDR2 (germline): MNHEY, SVGAGI. Trimming removed 0 bases from V and 5 bases from J, with 12 bases in between. The CDR3 is made up of 15 amino acids. The CDR3 DNA sequence: TGTGCCAGCAGTTACTCAGGGGGGAGGGGAGATACGCAGTATTTT. It translates to CASSYSGGRGDTQYF.

CDR3 sequence: CASSIQGASNQPQHF. CDR3 in DNA: TGTGCCAGCAGCATACAGGGGGCGAGCAATCAGCCCCAGCATTTT. This sequence joins TRBV2 and TRBJ1-5; 9 bases fit TRBD1. V was clipped by 6 bases and J by 1 base; unmatched bases: 4. This CDR3 comprises 15 residues. Germline loops: CDR1 SNHLY, CDR2 FYNNEI.

The chain links TRBV11-2 to TRBJ2-3; TRBD1 aligns across 11 bases. J lost 6 bases, V lost 7 bases, and 6 bases had no gene match. There are 14 residues in the CDR3. Germline values: CDR1 SGHAT, CDR2 FQNNGV. CDR3 in amino acids: CASTRDRGLDTQYF. The CDR3 nucleotides read TGTGCCAGCACCCGGGACAGGGGGTTGGATACGCAGTATTTT. The full variable domain, completed using reference TRBV11-2 and TRBJ2-3, is EAGVAQSPRYKIIEKRQSVAFWCNPISGHATLYWYQQILGQGPKLLIQFQNNGVVDDSQLPKDRFSAERLKGVDSTLKIQPAKLEDSAVYLCASTRDRGLDTQYFGPGTRLTVL.

The chain joins TRBV7-9 to TRBJ2-1; TRBD1 aligns across 7 bases. The CDR3 covers 13 residues. CDR1 SEHNR and CDR2 FQNEAQ come from the germline V gene (reference sequence). The J segment lost 6 bases and the V segment lost 2 bases, leaving 1 base of the junction unmatched. CDR3: CASSLWTGNEQFF. CDR3 nucleotides: TGTGCCAGCAGCTTATGGACAGGCAATGAGCAGTTCTTC.

The chain's CDR3 is CASSLAGGTDTQYF. DNA for the CDR3: TGTGCCAGCAGTCTAGCGGGTGGCACAGATACGCAGTATTTT. The V call is TRBV6-5, the J call TRBJ2-3, with 8 bases matching TRBD2. Per the germline V gene, CDR1 is MNHEY and CDR2 is SVGAGI. CDR3 length: 14 residues. V was clipped by 5 bases and J by 1 base; unmatched bases: 2.

CDR3 coding DNA: TGCGCCAGCAGCGTGACAGAAGCCTCCTACGAGCAGTACTTC. Translated: CASSVTEASYEQYF. The chain combines TRBV5-1 with TRBJ2-7, with D perhaps matching TRBD1 (5 bases). V was trimmed by 4 bases and J by 0 bases, leaving 11 bases between them. CDR1 and CDR2 from the germline V gene are SGHRS and YFSETQ. This CDR3 is 14 amino acids long.